These 14 T cell receptor beta chains were all obtained from the same sample, sequenced in a study of shared clonotypes between healthy human individuals. Repertoires were generated with immunoSEQ multiplex PCR, while TCRdb's copy carries only in-frame clones and drops some. The data hold roughly 1 million clones, with around 75% observed a single time. The sample comprised memory CD4+ T cells sorted from blood. Indicated subset: CD45RA-negative fraction. These receptors were collected from a man aged 18 to 35 in good health.

Concerning this clone: This sample includes further DNA sequences coding for the same CDR3. The chain combines TRBV11-2 with TRBJ2-5, with TRBD2 matching 12 bases. The CDR3 runs 16 residues. Germline V gene data show CDR1 as SGHAT and CDR2 as FQNNGV. Trimming removed 1 base from V and 5 bases from J; junction bases left unmatched: 5. The CDR3 bases are TGTGCCAGCAGCTTAGGGACTAGCGGGAATAGGGAGACCCAGTACTTC. Amino acid sequence: CASSLGTSGNRETQYF.

The chain recombines TRBV11-2 with TRBJ2-5, with 7 nucleotides matching TRBD2. V was clipped by 4 bases and J by 5 bases; unmatched bases: 10. This CDR3 has 15 residues. Germline values: CDR1 SGHAT, CDR2 FQNNGV. CDR3 sequence (DNA): TGTGCCAGCAGCTGGGGGGGACGGCGGCAGGAGACCCAGTACTTC. Encoded protein: CASSWGGRRQETQYF. Variable domain in full (rest from reference TRBV11-2 and TRBJ2-5): EAGVAQSPRYKIIEKRQSVAFWCNPISGHATLYWYQQILGQGPKLLIQFQNNGVVDDSQLPKDRFSAERLKGVDSTLKIQPAKLEDSAVYLCASSWGGRRQETQYFGPGTRLLVL.

This rearrangement joins TRBV28 to TRBJ2-3; D may match TRBD1 or TRBD2 (5 bases each). Germline V gene data show CDR1 as MDHEN and CDR2 as SYDVKM. Trimming cost V 3 bases and J 5 bases, with 9 bases left between them. The CDR3 totals 13 residues. Written as DNA, the CDR3 is TGTGCCAGCAGTTTTTGGGGGAAAGATACGCAGTATTTT. The encoded protein is CASSFWGKDTQYF.

This sequence joins TRBV27 and TRBJ2-7; D is uncertain. The CDR3 is 11 amino acids. Trimming removed 8 bases at V and 2 bases at J, with 7 bases between. The germline V gene encodes CDR1 MNHEY and CDR2 SMNVEV (reference sequence). The CDR3 protein is CASARAYEQYF. The CDR3, as DNA: TGTGCCAGCGCCCGAGCCTACGAGCAGTACTTC.

V usage is TRBV5-1 and J usage is TRBJ2-3; possibly TRBD1 or TRBD2 for D (6 bases each). This CDR3 is built from 15 residues. Germline V lookup: CDR1 SGHRS, CDR2 YFSETQ. Trimming removed 5 bases at V and 0 bases at J, with 13 bases between. The CDR3 region is CASSRVGGSTDTQYF. CDR3 bases: TGCGCCAGCAGTCGAGTAGGGGGGAGCACAGATACGCAGTATTTT. The entire variable domain, with the rest obtained from reference TRBV5-1 and TRBJ2-3, is as follows: KAGVTQTPRYLIKTRGQQVTLSCSPISGHRSVSWYQQTPGQGLQFLFEYFSETQRNKGNFPGRFSGRQFSNSRSEMNVSTLELGDSALYLCASSRVGGSTDTQYFGPGTRLTVL.

Only a few counts were recorded for this clone. The chain employs TRBV28 and TRBJ1-2; TRBD1 might be the D (5 bases). Trimming pared 5 bases from V and 5 bases from J, leaving 9 bases between. The CDR3 is made up of 12 amino acids. CDR1 is MDHEN, CDR2 SYDVKM, per germline. DNA of the CDR3: TGTGCCAGCAGTGTCAGGGAGTATGGCTACACCTTC. It specifies CASSVREYGYTF.

The CDR3 protein is CASSAGTSGLNEQFF. As DNA, the CDR3 is TGTGCCAGCAGTGCCGGGACTAGCGGACTCAATGAGCAGTTCTTC. J is TRBJ2-1 and V is TRBV6-4; 11 positions match TRBD2. Germline loops: CDR1 MRHNA, CDR2 SNTAGT. V dropped 4 bases and J dropped 6; count of bases not matched to a gene: 5. The CDR3 extends over 15 amino acids.

The chain joins TRBV5-4 to TRBJ2-7, with D unresolved. In germline, CDR1 is SGHNT, CDR2 YYREEE (reference sequence). The V and J ends lost 3 bases and 3 bases respectively, with 10 bases between them. The CDR3 consists of 13 residues. The CDR3 sequence is CASSSYAFYEQYF. The DNA for the CDR3 is TGTGCCAGCAGCTCCTACGCATTCTACGAGCAGTACTTC.

The chain has TRBV9 and TRBJ1-1; 10 bases are shared with TRBD1. This CDR3 is 16 amino acids long. V lost 3 bases to trimming and J lost 4 bases; unmatched junction nucleotides: 9. The germline V gene has CDR1 SGDLS and CDR2 YYNGEE. This chain's CDR3 is CASSAEWDRGGTEAFF. As DNA, the CDR3 is TGTGCCAGCAGCGCCGAGTGGGACAGGGGAGGCACTGAAGCTTTCTTT.

This clone has a single count. The sample has other DNA sequences that encode this CDR3 too. The V gene is TRBV5-1, the J gene TRBJ2-5; no firm D call. This CDR3 is built from 13 residues. CDR1 SGHRS and CDR2 YFSETQ come from the germline V gene. Trimming removed 0 bases at V and 2 bases at J, with 5 bases between. Here the CDR3 reads CASSLGGQETQYF. CDR3 nucleotides: TGCGCCAGCAGCTTGGGGGGACAAGAGACCCAGTACTTC.

The chain carries TRBV11-1 and TRBJ1-1; 7 nucleotides line up with TRBD1. CDR3 size: 15 residues. Trimming removed 3 bases from V and 4 bases from J; junction bases left unmatched: 8. Germline V gene lookup returns CDR1 SGHAT and CDR2 FQDESV (reference sequence). Here the CDR3 DNA reads TGTGCCAGCAGCTTCCGAGGCCAGGGGGGCACTGAAGCTTTCTTT. Translating it yields CASSFRGQGGTEAFF.

V is TRBV5-1 and J is TRBJ2-2; 8 positions match TRBD1. Germline CDR1 SGHRS, CDR2 YFSETQ. The CDR3 contains 14 residues. V shed 4 bases and J 6 bases; nucleotides not matched to a gene: 5. CDR3: CASSGTQGAGELFF. CDR3 DNA sequence: TGCGCCAGCAGCGGTACACAGGGGGCCGGGGAGCTGTTTTTT.

V usage is TRBV19 and J usage is TRBJ2-5; D is perhaps TRBD1 (5 bases). CDR3 length equals 14 residues. Trimming took 3 bases from V and 5 from J, leaving 13 bases between them. Per germline, CDR1 LNHDA and CDR2 SQIVND (reference sequence). The CDR3 spells CASSMRTLPETQYF. The CDR3 region has the DNA TGTGCCAGTAGTATGCGGACACTCCCGGAGACCCAGTACTTC.

The rearrangement links TRBV7-9 to TRBJ2-5; 8 bases are a match to TRBD2. The germline V gene has CDR1 SEHNR and CDR2 FQNEAQ (reference sequence). The CDR3 covers 16 residues. Trimming removed 1 base from V and 1 base from J; junction bases left unmatched: 5. CDR3 amino acids: CASSLGVAGIQETQYF. The CDR3 DNA follows: TGTGCCAGCAGCTTAGGGGTAGCGGGGATCCAAGAGACCCAGTACTTC. The full variable domain, in which reference TRBV7-9 and TRBJ2-5 provide the parts outside the CDR3, is DTGVSQNPRHKITKRGQNVTFRCDPISEHNRLYWYRQTLGQGPEFLTYFQNEAQLEKSRLLSDRFSAERPKGSFSTLEIQRTEQGDSAMYLCASSLGVAGIQETQYFGPGTRLLVL.